This entry is about one T cell receptor (beta chain). This sample is drawn from a study of blood T cell repertoires in COVID-19. Study processing details: Reference gene primer amplification yielded estimated nucleated cell counts. Some clones are missing from TCRdb's copy, which holds only in-frame ones; the method was immunoSEQ multiplex PCR. The V and J calls and the clone size are those of that table, but D and trimming were determined from the DNA. Of around 200,000 clones in the sample, under 90% are singletons; the top ten hold 18%. The germline V gene encodes CDR1 SQVTM and CDR2 ANQGSEA. The trim removed 7 bases at V and 4 bases at J, leaving 9 bases unmatched. This CDR3 is built from 14 residues.

This TCR came from a person aged 70 to 85 with COVID-19, enrolled during active disease. The sequenced sample consisted of peripheral blood. The chain uses TRBV29-1 and TRBJ2-1; 8 nucleotides match TRBD2. Here the CDR3 DNA reads TGCAGCGCAAATAGCGGGAACTGGTACAATGAGCAGTTCTTC. Encoded protein: CSANSGNWYNEQFF.